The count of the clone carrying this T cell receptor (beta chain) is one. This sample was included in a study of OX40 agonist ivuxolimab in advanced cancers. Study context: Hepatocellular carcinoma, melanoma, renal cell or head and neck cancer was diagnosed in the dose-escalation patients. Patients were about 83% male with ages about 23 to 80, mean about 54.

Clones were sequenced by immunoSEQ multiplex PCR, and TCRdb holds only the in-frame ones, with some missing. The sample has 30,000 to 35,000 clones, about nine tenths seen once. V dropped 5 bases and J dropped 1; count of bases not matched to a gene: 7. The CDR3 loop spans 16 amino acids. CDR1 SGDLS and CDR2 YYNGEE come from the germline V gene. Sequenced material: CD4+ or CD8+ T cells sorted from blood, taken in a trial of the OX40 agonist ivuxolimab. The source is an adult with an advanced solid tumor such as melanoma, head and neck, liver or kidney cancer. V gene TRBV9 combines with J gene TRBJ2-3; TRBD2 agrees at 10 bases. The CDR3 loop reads CASSASLAGGTDTQYF. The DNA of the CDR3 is TGTGCCAGCAGTGCCTCTCTAGCGGGGGGCACAGATACGCAGTATTTT.